This T cell receptor beta chain appears in the sequencing data of a study of cytomegalovirus exposure and HLA in healthy donors. The data were produced by immunoSEQ multiplex PCR, yet TCRdb's version contains in-frame clones alone and is incomplete. The data hold some 170,000 clones, with about nine tenths observed a single time. On this clone itself: Its antigen remains unidentified.

Study-wide points: Most TCRs appeared rarely, but some public TCRs recurred in many donors. The study labeled 170 or so TCR beta chains cytomegalovirus-associated. First-cohort TCR clusters were later found to tend to co-occur in the 90 to 150 validation repertoires. In vitro testing confirmed a few CMV-associated chains as specific for CMV antigens.

Material for sequencing was PBMCs. The source is a man younger than 40 in good health and CMV-seropositive.

The CDR3 DNA reads TGTGCCAGCACCGACCGAGGAAACACCATATATTTT. Translation: CASTDRGNTIYF. The chain recombines TRBV6-5 with TRBJ1-3; D not resolved. V lost 7 bases, J lost 4 bases, and 8 bases lay in between. This CDR3 contains 12 residues. The germline V gene has CDR1 MNHEY and CDR2 SVGAGI.